This T cell receptor beta chain was recovered during a study of T cells after yellow fever vaccination. Generation of TCR cDNA used 5'RACE template switching (which added a universal primer site and UMIs). TCRdb re-called the 5' RACE reads with MiXCR, one entry per CDR3 protein. The sample consists of a few hundred thousand distinct CDR3 sequences, 3.6% of them appearing once. This clonotype was observed many times. What it binds is not known. General study findings and limits: Among all clonotypes, a small share was observed in both CD4 and CD8 compartments.

This CDR3 spans 15 amino acids. V shed 3 bases, J shed 8 bases, and the junction held 9 bases outside the gene matches. The germline V gene has CDR1 LNHDA and CDR2 SQIVND (reference sequence). The source was PBMCs, collected 15 days after the yellow fever booster vaccination. V and J are TRBV19 and TRBJ2-1, with 8 bases identical to TRBD1. The sequence came from a young man who received the YFV17D yellow fever vaccine. The chain's CDR3 is CASSIGTGLWDEQFF. The CDR3 DNA is TGTGCCAGTAGTATTGGGACAGGTTTGTGGGATGAGCAGTTCTTC. Full variable domain (rest looked up from reference TRBV19 and TRBJ2-1): DGGITQSPKYLFRKEGQNVTLSCEQNLNHDAMYWYRQDPGQGLRLIYYSQIVNDFQKGDIAEGYSVSREKKESFPLTVTSAQKNPTAFYLCASSIGTGLWDEQFFGPGTRLTVL.